The present TCR beta chain was sequenced within a study of T cell repertoires in cytomegalovirus infection. Looking at the study overall: Selected CMV epitopes included recently identified HLA-C-restricted ones as well as well-studied HLA-B-restricted ones. Both a matching HLA type and CMV infection were indicated by public TCR beta signatures.

On this clonotype: Antigen: not known.

This CDR3 is 12 amino acids long. CDR1 SGHTA and CDR2 FQGNSA come from the germline V gene. Trimming cost V 5 bases and J 4 bases, with 9 bases left between them. Study-wide points: Cumulated frequencies of public TCR beta families served to identify carriers of CMV plus the relevant HLA. Dominating the ex vivo response were HLA-C-restricted CMV-specific TCR beta clonotypes.

TCRdb recomputed calls from the reads with MiXCR, one row per CDR3 protein. The table records approximately 470,000 distinct CDR3 sequences, approximately 42% of them present only once. Sequenced here: cultured PBMCs, sampled from culture after CMV antigen stimulation. V gene TRBV7-2 combines with J gene TRBJ2-7; no clear D gene. This clonotype was sampled from a human donor in good health (CMV status not recorded). Some clones in this sample may be carry-over from other donors' samples. CDR3 nucleotides: TGTGCCAGCAGCCCCTCCCAATACGAGCAGTACTTC. This sequence encodes CASSPSQYEQYF. The variable domain in full, completed from reference TRBV7-2 and TRBJ2-7, reads GAGVSQSPSNKVTEKGKDVELRCDPISGHTALYWYRQSLGQGLEFLIYFQGNSAPDKSGLPSDRFSAERTGGSVSTLTIQRTQQEDSAVYLCASSPSQYEQYFGPGTRLTVT.